Following are 30 T cell receptor beta chains from one sample sequenced in a study of cytomegalovirus exposure and HLA in healthy donors. Primers included in the PCR were 60 Vbeta and 13 Jbeta primers. Here immunoSEQ multiplex PCR was the method, and the copy in TCRdb shows in-frame clones only, minus some. The sample includes over 150,000 clones, roughly three quarters seen only once; the top ten take over 1.5%. The sample was PBMCs. These receptors all come from a woman aged 18 to 35 in good health and CMV-seronegative.

The rearrangement uses TRBV5-4 and TRBJ1-5, with no clear D. The V end was cut by 4 bases, the J end by 4 bases, with 9 bases between. The CDR3 sequence is 13 residues long. Germline CDR1 reads SGHNT; CDR2 reads YYREEE (reference sequence). CDR3 residues: CASSTGENQPQHF. The CDR3 bases are TGTGCCAGCAGCACCGGGGAAAATCAGCCCCAGCATTTT.

The chain recombines TRBV4-1 with TRBJ1-6; the D gene is possibly TRBD1 (5 bases). The germline V gene has CDR1 MGHRA and CDR2 YSYEKL. The V end lost 1 base, the J end lost 7 bases, and 14 bases lay between the germline ends. The CDR3 has 16 residues. The CDR3 loop is CASSQGGEVGNSPLHF. CDR3 DNA sequence: TGCGCCAGCAGCCAAGGAGGGGAGGTGGGAAATTCACCCCTCCACTTT.

The J gene is TRBJ1-6, the V gene TRBV5-8; D is possibly TRBD1 (6 bases). The germline V gene encodes CDR1 SGHTS and CDR2 YDEGEE. Trimming left V 1 base short and J 6 bases short, with 14 bases between. The CDR3 runs to 16 residues. The CDR3 here is CASSLSTGRPNSPLHF. In DNA, the CDR3 is TGTGCCAGCAGCTTGAGTACAGGGCGGCCTAATTCACCCCTCCACTTT. The variable domain in full, completed from reference TRBV5-8 and TRBJ1-6, reads EAGVTQSPTHLIKTRGQQATLRCSPISGHTSVYWYQQALGLGLQFLLWYDEGEERNRGNFPPRFSGRQFPNYSSELNVNALELEDSALYLCASSLSTGRPNSPLHFGNGTRLTVT.

The V gene is TRBV2, the J gene TRBJ2-3; D is possibly TRBD1 (6 bases). The V end lost 5 bases, the J end lost 0 bases, and 12 bases lay between the germline ends. This CDR3 is built from 15 residues. Germline CDR1 reads SNHLY; CDR2 reads FYNNEI. CDR3 residues: CASSTTGFSTDTQYF. CDR3 sequence (DNA): TGTGCCAGCAGTACAACAGGGTTCAGCACAGATACGCAGTATTTT.

The chain employs TRBV29-1 and TRBJ2-7, with a weak D call TRBD1 (5 bases). Between the trimmed V and J ends, which lost 4 bases and 1 base, there was a span of 8 bases. Per germline, CDR1 SQVTM and CDR2 ANQGSEA. The CDR3 covers 12 residues. CDR3 DNA: TGCAGCGTTGCTAGGGGTTCCTACGAGCAGTACTTC. The encoded protein is CSVARGSYEQYF.

The chain combines TRBV2 with TRBJ1-4; D might be TRBD1 (6 bases). Germline V gives CDR1 SNHLY, CDR2 FYNNEI. V shed 8 bases and J shed 0 bases, with 16 bases lying between them. This CDR3 region has 16 residues. CDR3 residues: CASGGRHPATNEKLFF. The CDR3 DNA reads TGTGCCAGCGGGGGCAGACACCCAGCAACTAATGAAAAACTGTTTTTT.

V and J are TRBV5-4 and TRBJ2-1; TRBD2 matches 9 bases. CDR1 is SGHNT and CDR2 is YYREEE in the germline V gene (reference sequence). The CDR3 has 15 amino acids. The V segment lost 0 bases and the J segment 7 bases; nucleotides outside the gene matches: 5. CDR3 protein: CASSLGGLAGNEQFF. For the CDR3, the DNA is TGTGCCAGCAGCTTGGGGGGGCTAGCGGGGAATGAGCAGTTCTTC. Variable domain in full (rest from reference TRBV5-4 and TRBJ2-1): ETGVTQSPTHLIKTRGQQVTLRCSSQSGHNTVSWYQQALGQGPQFIFQYYREEENGRGNFPPRFSGLQFPNYSSELNVNALELDDSALYLCASSLGGLAGNEQFFGPGTRLTVL.

V gene TRBV14 combines with J gene TRBJ2-1; TRBD2 is a possible D gene (6 bases). This CDR3 is 15 amino acids long. In germline, CDR1 is SGHDN, CDR2 FVKESK. V lost 1 base and J lost 7, with 14 bases in between. The CDR3 DNA is TGTGCCAGCAGCCAAGCGGGCTCGGCGGGGAATGAGCAGTTCTTC. Amino acids: CASSQAGSAGNEQFF.

A word on this clone: The junction departs from the called germline gene at one end, perhaps through a read error. The identical CDR3 is also encoded by other nucleotide sequences in the sample. The chain couples TRBV9 to TRBJ2-3, with D possibly called TRBD1 or TRBD2 (5 bases each). This CDR3 region has 15 residues. Per the germline V gene, CDR1 is SGDLS and CDR2 is YYNGEE. CDR3: CASSAQGGRADTQYF. The DNA of the CDR3 is TGTGCCAGTAGCGCCCAGGGCGGCAGAGCAGATACGCAGTATTTT.

This chain joins TRBV5-4 and TRBJ1-6; D is undetermined. Germline-derived CDR1 and CDR2 are SGHNT and YYREEE (reference sequence). The CDR3 loop spans 14 amino acids. V was cut by 3 bases and J by 4 bases, with 8 bases left in between. The DNA of the CDR3 is TGTGCCAGCAGCTCAGAGGGTTATAATTCACCCCTCCACTTT. As protein: CASSSEGYNSPLHF.

This clone was seen only once. The chain uses TRBV6-6 and TRBJ2-1, with TRBD1 as a possible D gene (5 bases). CDR3 size: 13 residues. Trimming removed 1 base at V and 5 bases at J, with 6 bases between. CDR1 and CDR2 from the germline V gene are MNHNY and SVGAGI (reference sequence). CDR3 loop: CASSYYRNNEQFF. CDR3 DNA: TGTGCCAGCAGTTACTACAGGAACAATGAGCAGTTCTTC.

The rearrangement links TRBV27 to TRBJ2-3; D is uncertain. CDR1 and CDR2 (germline): MNHEY, SMNVEV (reference sequence). Deletions cut 8 bases from V and 0 bases from J, with 15 bases between. The CDR3 sequence is 15 residues long. The CDR3 DNA is TGTGCCAGCCGCCTCGGAGCTCATAGCACAGATACGCAGTATTTT. It yields the protein CASRLGAHSTDTQYF.

The CDR3 loop is CASSLRWSNYGYTF. DNA of the CDR3: TGTGCCAGCAGTCTGCGGTGGTCTAACTATGGCTACACCTTC. The V gene is TRBV28, the J gene TRBJ1-2, with D unclear. From germline, CDR1 is MDHEN and CDR2 SYDVKM. CDR3 length equals 14 residues. The ends were cut back, 5 bases at V and 0 bases at J, with 10 bases in the middle.

Worth noting for this clone: At one end, the junction sequence differs from germline, possibly due to a read error. The chain couples TRBV7-9 to TRBJ1-5, with D hard to call. Looked up from germline, CDR1 is SEHNR and CDR2 is FQNEAQ (reference sequence). CDR3 length equals 16 residues. DNA for the CDR3: TGTTCCAGCAGCCCCGCTGTGGGCGGGGGCAATCAGCCCCAGCATTTT. Translating gives CSSSPAVGGGNQPQHF.

The sample holds a few counts of this clone. The CDR3: CASTPMESQPQHF. For the CDR3, the DNA is TGTGCCAGCACCCCAATGGAGAGTCAGCCCCAGCATTTT. The chain employs TRBV6-6 and TRBJ1-5, with D unclear. Germline CDR1 reads MNHNY; CDR2 reads SVGAGI (reference sequence). Trimming removed 7 bases from V and 6 bases from J, with 13 bases in between. This CDR3 is built from 13 residues.

The V and J genes are TRBV20-1 and TRBJ1-1; D is uncertain. The CDR3 totals 10 residues. V was clipped by 6 bases and J by 3 bases, with 5 bases between them. Germline assignment: CDR1 DFQATT and CDR2 SNEGSKA (reference sequence). The CDR3 here is CSASHTEAFF. In nucleotides, the CDR3 is TGCAGTGCATCTCACACTGAAGCTTTCTTT.

The chain joins TRBV14 to TRBJ2-2; TRBD1 is a possible D gene (5 bases). Trimming stripped 3 bases from V and 4 bases from J, with 15 bases between. CDR3 length: 16 amino acids. The germline gives CDR1 SGHDN, CDR2 FVKESK. CDR3 in DNA: TGTGCCAGCAGCCATTATCGCAGGGTGGGCACCGGGGAGCTGTTTTTT. This codes for CASSHYRRVGTGELFF.

The chain joins TRBV25-1 to TRBJ2-2, with 7 bases fitting TRBD2. The V gene's germline CDR1 is MGHDK and CDR2 SYGVNS. This CDR3 comprises 14 residues. V dropped 7 bases and J dropped 2; count of bases not matched to a gene: 4. CDR3 coding DNA: TGTGCCAGCAAGCTAGCGGACAACACCGGGGAGCTGTTTTTT. It translates to CASKLADNTGELFF.

This sequence joins TRBV28 and TRBJ2-1; weak D call: TRBD2 (6 bases). Germline CDR1 and CDR2: MDHEN and SYDVKM. The V end lost 7 bases, the J end lost 3 bases, and 13 bases lay between the germline ends. CDR3 size: 14 residues. This CDR3 reads CASKGWGDYNEQFF. CDR3 nucleotides: TGTGCCAGCAAGGGTTGGGGGGACTACAATGAGCAGTTCTTC.

The chain links TRBV4-3 to TRBJ1-2; no clear D gene. Germline V gene lookup returns CDR1 LGHNA and CDR2 YSLEER. This CDR3 has 14 amino acids. V gave up 0 bases and J gave up 7 bases, with 12 bases separating them. The CDR3 DNA sequence: TGCGCCAGCAGCCAAGATGTTGCGAGGGTTGGCTACACCTTC. This codes for CASSQDVARVGYTF.

The genes are TRBV5-6 and TRBJ2-1; TRBD2 aligns across 10 bases. Germline V gene sequence: CDR1 SGHDT, CDR2 YYEEEE. The CDR3 covers 15 residues. J lost 6 bases, V lost 0 bases, and 3 bases had no gene match. DNA of the CDR3: TGTGCCAGCAGCTTGGTGGCTAGCGGGGGCAATGAGCAGTTCTTC. Protein product: CASSLVASGGNEQFF. The whole variable domain, remainder taken from reference TRBV5-6 and TRBJ2-1, is DAGVTQSPTHLIKTRGQQVTLRCSPKSGHDTVSWYQQALGQGPQFIFQYYEEEERQRGNFPDRFSGHQFPNYSSELNVNALLLGDSALYLCASSLVASGGNEQFFGPGTRLTVL.

This clone came up a few times. The gene calls are TRBV29-1 and TRBJ2-7; 8 positions match TRBD1. The CDR3 spans 14 residues. J lost 7 bases, V lost 6 bases, and 14 bases had no gene match. CDR1 is SQVTM, CDR2 ANQGSEA, per germline. For the CDR3, the DNA is TGCAGCGTCTCAGGGGGCGTAGGGGAGAGGGAGCAGTACTTC. This codes for CSVSGGVGEREQYF.

The rearrangement uses TRBV4-1 and TRBJ2-2; 7 positions match TRBD2. Losses at the gene ends were 2 bases for V and 0 bases for J; bases not matched to a gene: 6. CDR1 MGHRA and CDR2 YSYEKL come from the germline V gene. This CDR3 region has 17 residues. The CDR3: CASSQPQGLSNTGELFF. The CDR3 coding sequence is TGCGCCAGCAGCCAACCTCAGGGACTATCGAACACCGGGGAGCTGTTTTTT.

This clone was detected a few times. The rearrangement uses TRBV12-5 and TRBJ2-3; 7 bases agree with TRBD2. The CDR3 length is 15 residues. Germline CDR1 reads LGHNT; CDR2 reads FRNRAP. This CDR3 reads CAPRRECNGTDTQYF. The CDR3 DNA reads as TGTGCACCAAGGCGGGAGTGTAATGGGACAGATACGCAGTATTTT.

The chain combines TRBV5-6 with TRBJ2-7; 11 positions agree with TRBD1. With 0 bases clipped from V and 4 bases from J, the junction kept 9 bases outside the gene matches. CDR1 and CDR2 from the germline V gene are SGHDT and YYEEEE. This CDR3 has 17 amino acids. The CDR3 region has the DNA TGTGCCAGCAGCTTGGCGGTCAGGACAGGGGGCACTTACGAGCAGTACTTC. The encoded protein is CASSLAVRTGGTYEQYF. Using reference TRBV5-6 and TRBJ2-7 for the parts outside the CDR3, the full variable domain is DAGVTQSPTHLIKTRGQQVTLRCSPKSGHDTVSWYQQALGQGPQFIFQYYEEEERQRGNFPDRFSGHQFPNYSSELNVNALLLGDSALYLCASSLAVRTGGTYEQYFGPGTRLTVT.

J is TRBJ2-5 and V is TRBV5-1; 9 bases are shared with TRBD1. Per germline, CDR1 SGHRS and CDR2 YFSETQ. J gave up 4 bases and V 4 bases, and 5 bases lay outside the gene matches. The CDR3 totals 14 residues. The CDR3 sequence is CASSQSDRGETQYF. The CDR3 nucleotides are TGCGCCAGCAGCCAGTCGGACAGGGGAGAGACCCAGTACTTC.

J is TRBJ2-1 and V is TRBV28; possible D gene TRBD1, 5 bases. Per the germline V gene, CDR1 is MDHEN and CDR2 is SYDVKM. Trimming took off 7 bases at V and 7 bases at J, with 20 bases between the two ends. The CDR3 extends over 15 amino acids. CDR3: CASISPQGYSNEQFF. The CDR3 nucleotides are TGTGCCAGCATATCCCCTCAGGGATATTCAAATGAGCAGTTCTTC. Drawing the rest from reference TRBV28 and TRBJ2-1, the complete variable domain is DVKVTQSSRYLVKRTGEKVFLECVQDMDHENMFWYRQDPGLGLRLIYFSYDVKMKEKGDIPEGYSVSREKKERFSLILESASTNQTSMYLCASISPQGYSNEQFFGPGTRLTVL.

This clone appeared a few times. DNA for the CDR3: TGTGCCAGCAGTAGGTGGGGGGGGAACTATGGCTACACCTTC. Translated: CASSRWGGNYGYTF. The chain has TRBV6-5 and TRBJ1-2; D perhaps matches TRBD1 (5 bases). The CDR3 extends over 14 amino acids. Trimming shortened V by 5 bases and J by 2 bases, and 12 bases separated the two germline ends. CDR1 and CDR2 from the germline V gene are MNHEY and SVGAGI.

This chain uses TRBV7-2 with TRBJ2-1, with 10 bases matching TRBD2. Germline V gene data show CDR1 as SGHTA and CDR2 as FQGNSA. Trimming at V came to 6 bases and at J to 5 bases, leaving 7 bases not matched to a gene. The length of the CDR3 is 15 residues. The CDR3 DNA reads TGTGCCAGCAGACTAGCGGGGCCCATCGACAATGAGCAGTTCTTC. Translated: CASRLAGPIDNEQFF.

The chain links TRBV28 to TRBJ1-4, with 8 positions matching TRBD1. V lost 2 bases to trimming and J lost 7 bases; unmatched junction nucleotides: 3. The CDR3 consists of 14 residues. The germline CDR1 and CDR2 sequences are MDHEN and SYDVKM. DNA for the CDR3: TGTGCCAGCAGTTTAACAGGGGGTGGTGAAAAACTGTTTTTT. It translates to CASSLTGGGEKLFF.